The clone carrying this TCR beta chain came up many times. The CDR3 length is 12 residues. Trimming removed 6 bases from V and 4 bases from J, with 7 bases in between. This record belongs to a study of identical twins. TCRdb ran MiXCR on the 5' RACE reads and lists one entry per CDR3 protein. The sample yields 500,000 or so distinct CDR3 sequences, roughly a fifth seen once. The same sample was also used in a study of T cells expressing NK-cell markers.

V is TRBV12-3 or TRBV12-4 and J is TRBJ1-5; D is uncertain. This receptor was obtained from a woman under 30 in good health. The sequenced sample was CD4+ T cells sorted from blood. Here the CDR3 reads CASSFSNQPQHF. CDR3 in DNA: TGTGCCAGCAGCTTCTCAAATCAGCCCCAGCATTTT.